The 27 T cell receptor beta chains presented below share a single source sample, sequenced in a study of CXCR3-negative and CXCR3-positive naive CD8 T cells. TRB cDNA was prepared as libraries by UMI-labeled 5' RACE. TCRdb reanalyzed the 5' RACE reads and collapses them to one entry per CDR3 protein, without DNA. The specimen's table records tens of thousands of distinct CDR3 sequences. Source material: memory CD8+ T cells from blood. These receptors all come from a human donor in good health. Some clones in this sample may be carry-over from other donors' samples.

The chain couples TRBV29-1 to TRBJ1-1. The germline V gene encodes CDR1 SQVTM and CDR2 ANQGSEA. This CDR3 comprises 11 residues. CDR3: CSVESQKGAFF.

The chain recombines TRBV7-9 with TRBJ2-2; TCRdb lists TRBD1, though no DNA is available to test this call. Germline CDR1 and CDR2: SEHNR and FQNEAQ (reference sequence). The CDR3 totals 16 residues. The CDR3 sequence: CASSSPWDRATGELFF.

This chain joins TRBV6-5 and TRBJ2-5; TCRdb picks TRBD2, but there is no DNA to check that call. In germline, CDR1 is MNHEY, CDR2 SVGAGI. The CDR3 loop spans 14 amino acids. CDR3 region: CASKLAGGLETQYF.

The chain carries TRBV4-3 and TRBJ2-1; TCRdb proposes TRBD1, but this gene call is untestable without DNA. Germline V lookup: CDR1 LGHNA, CDR2 YSLEER. The CDR3 is 15 amino acids. CDR3 in amino acids: CASSSPGGLYNEQFF.

The gene calls are TRBV7-8 and TRBJ2-5; TCRdb calls TRBD2, which cannot be checked without DNA. The V gene's germline CDR1 is SGHVS and CDR2 FQNEAQ. CDR3 length: 14 residues. CDR3 amino acids: CASRMSGTQETQYF.

This rearrangement joins TRBV7-8 to TRBJ2-7; as DNA is missing, the TRBD1 call by TCRdb cannot be tested. CDR1 and CDR2 from the germline V gene are SGHVS and FQNEAQ. The length of the CDR3 is 14 residues. The CDR3 sequence: CASTLSTGDYEQYF.

This chain joins TRBV7-8 and TRBJ2-3; TCRdb designates TRBD2, a call that cannot be tested without DNA. Germline loops: CDR1 SGHVS, CDR2 FQNEAQ. The CDR3 loop spans 15 amino acids. CDR3 amino acids: CASSLGLAGGDTQYF.

The chain has TRBV6-5 and TRBJ1-2; TCRdb gives TRBD1 as the D gene, but with no DNA this cannot be confirmed. This CDR3 comprises 11 residues. Germline assignment: CDR1 MNHEY and CDR2 SVGAGI. The CDR3 loop reads CASSSGDGYTF.

V usage is TRBV7-2 and J usage is TRBJ2-4; TCRdb's D call of TRBD2 is untestable without DNA. The germline gives CDR1 SGHTA, CDR2 FQGNSA. The CDR3 contains 17 residues. CDR3: CASSPWTSGGARNIQYF.

The chain links TRBV29-1 to TRBJ1-1; the TRBD1 assignment by TCRdb is unverifiable without DNA. This CDR3 is 12 amino acids long. Germline CDR1 SQVTM, CDR2 ANQGSEA. This CDR3 reads CSGNRENTEVFF.

J is TRBJ2-5 and V is TRBV29-1; TCRdb picks TRBD1, but there is no DNA to check that call. This CDR3 has 13 amino acids. Per the germline V gene, CDR1 is SQVTM and CDR2 is ANQGSEA. The CDR3 is CSVERGTGETQYF. Filled out from reference TRBV29-1 and TRBJ2-5, the complete variable domain reads SAVISQKPSRDICQRGTSLTIQCQVDSQVTMMFWYRQQPGQSLTLIATANQGSEATYESGFVIDKFPISRPNLTFSTLTVSNMSPEDSSIYLCSVERGTGETQYFGPGTRLLVL.

The rearrangement links TRBV6-2 or TRBV6-3 to TRBJ2-1; TCRdb's D call, TRBD1, is unchecked because there is no DNA. The germline V gene has CDR1 MNHEY and CDR2 SVGEGT. The CDR3 length is 17 residues. The CDR3: CASSYSTGESSYNEQFF.

The V call is TRBV20-1, the J call TRBJ1-2. Germline V gives CDR1 DFQATT, CDR2 SNEGSKA (reference sequence). CDR3 length equals 13 residues. The CDR3 loop reads CSARELGDYGYTF.

The chain has TRBV29-1 and TRBJ2-7; lacking DNA, the TRBD1 call made by TCRdb goes unchecked. The CDR3 has 13 residues. In germline, CDR1 is SQVTM, CDR2 ANQGSEA. The CDR3 sequence: CSAVALSGIEQYF.

The chain has TRBV7-9 and TRBJ2-3; the D call of TRBD1 rests on TCRdb alone, since no DNA is present to check it. CDR3 length equals 16 residues. Germline V gives CDR1 SEHNR, CDR2 FQNEAQ (reference sequence). CDR3: CASSSPDRVGTDTQYF. Combining the CDR3 with reference TRBV7-9 and TRBJ2-3 gives the whole variable domain DTGVSQNPRHKITKRGQNVTFRCDPISEHNRLYWYRQTLGQGPEFLTYFQNEAQLEKSRLLSDRFSAERPKGSFSTLEIQRTEQGDSAMYLCASSSPDRVGTDTQYFGPGTRLTVL.

This chain connects TRBV28 to TRBJ2-7; checking the TCRdb D call of TRBD1 is not possible without DNA. The CDR3 covers 15 residues. Germline V lookup: CDR1 MDHEN, CDR2 SYDVKM. This CDR3 is CASSSWTGFYYEQYF.

The V and J genes are TRBV5-5 and TRBJ2-1; the D call of TRBD2 rests on TCRdb alone, since no DNA is present to check it. This CDR3 comprises 16 residues. Germline V gene data show CDR1 as SGHKS and CDR2 as YYEKEE (reference sequence). Here the CDR3 reads CASSLRRSGSYNEQFF. Full variable domain (rest looked up from reference TRBV5-5 and TRBJ2-1): DAGVTQSPTHLIKTRGQQVTLRCSPISGHKSVSWYQQVLGQGPQFIFQYYEKEERGRGNFPDRFSARQFPNYSSELNVNALLLGDSALYLCASSLRRSGSYNEQFFGPGTRLTVL.

The chain has TRBV11-2 and TRBJ2-2; TCRdb gives TRBD1 as the D gene, but with no DNA this cannot be confirmed. Germline V gene lookup returns CDR1 SGHAT and CDR2 FQNNGV. This CDR3 has 17 residues. CDR3 region: CASSQSSRTGGTGELFF.

The chain carries TRBV27 and TRBJ1-4; the D gene TCRdb calls, TRBD1, cannot be checked with no DNA. CDR3 length: 15 amino acids. In germline, CDR1 is MNHEY, CDR2 SMNVEV (reference sequence). CDR3 region: CASSTGQDGNEKLFF.

This rearrangement joins TRBV6-4 to TRBJ2-1; TCRdb calls TRBD1, which cannot be checked without DNA. The CDR3 loop spans 16 amino acids. Germline lookup yields CDR1 MRHNA and CDR2 SNTAGT. This CDR3 reads CASSDLGASSYNEQFF.

The chain combines TRBV4-2 with TRBJ1-1. There are 15 residues in the CDR3. Germline V CDR1 and CDR2: LGHNA, YNFKEQ. The CDR3: CASSQEDSSGTEAFF.

The chain combines TRBV12-3 or TRBV12-4 with TRBJ2-1; with no DNA, the TCRdb D assignment of TRBD2 cannot be verified. This CDR3 is built from 13 residues. CDR3 sequence reads: CASSSGPASEQFF.

V and J are TRBV7-9 and TRBJ2-2. Germline V lookup: CDR1 SEHNR, CDR2 FQNEAQ (reference sequence). There are 15 residues in the CDR3. The CDR3 sequence is CASSPRTTNTGELFF. Filled out from reference TRBV7-9 and TRBJ2-2, the complete variable domain reads DTGVSQNPRHKITKRGQNVTFRCDPISEHNRLYWYRQTLGQGPEFLTYFQNEAQLEKSRLLSDRFSAERPKGSFSTLEIQRTEQGDSAMYLCASSPRTTNTGELFFGEGSRLTVL.

The chain's CDR3 is CSVEEASGRSSEQFF. The J gene is TRBJ2-1, the V gene TRBV29-1; TCRdb lists TRBD2, though no DNA is available to test this call. Per the germline V gene, CDR1 is SQVTM and CDR2 is ANQGSEA. This CDR3 is built from 15 residues.

This chain uses TRBV28 with TRBJ2-1; TCRdb's D call of TRBD2 is untestable without DNA. Germline lookup yields CDR1 MDHEN and CDR2 SYDVKM. The length of the CDR3 is 17 residues. CDR3 in amino acids: CASSSWTSGGRYNEQFF. Looking up the rest from reference TRBV28 and TRBJ2-1 gives the full variable domain: DVKVTQSSRYLVKRTGEKVFLECVQDMDHENMFWYRQDPGLGLRLIYFSYDVKMKEKGDIPEGYSVSREKKERFSLILESASTNQTSMYLCASSSWTSGGRYNEQFFGPGTRLTVL.

The chain combines TRBV27 with TRBJ1-5; without DNA, the TCRdb call of TRBD1 cannot be checked. Germline V lookup: CDR1 MNHEY, CDR2 SMNVEV (reference sequence). The CDR3 runs to 12 residues. Here the CDR3 reads CASQTGIGPQHF.

V usage is TRBV28 and J usage is TRBJ2-1; TCRdb calls TRBD2, which cannot be checked without DNA. In germline, CDR1 is MDHEN, CDR2 SYDVKM. This CDR3 is 18 amino acids long. CDR3 residues: CASGYPSGGASDWNEQFF.